Sequencing of this TCR beta chain was carried out in a study of T cells of healthy individuals. The table lists this clonotype with many counts. TCRdb itself ran the 5' RACE reads through MiXCR, one entry per CDR3 protein. The table records around 98,000 distinct CDR3 sequences, about 16% of them present only once. V was cut by 0 bases and J by 6 bases, with 18 bases left in between. This CDR3 spans 17 amino acids. Germline-derived CDR1 and CDR2 are SGDLS and YYNGEE. The chain recombines TRBV9 with TRBJ2-2; D tentatively reads TRBD1 or TRBD2 (7 bases each). This TCR was sampled from a human donor in good health. The CDR3 nucleotides are TGTGCCAGCAGCGTAGTGGCAGGGGGGGGAGTAGCCGGGGAGCTGTTTTTT. Its protein is CASSVVAGGGVAGELFF.